The subject of this entry is one TCR beta chain. The antigen remains unidentified. These data come from a study of PD-1 blockade in classical Hodgkin lymphoma. Whole-study results and caveats: The baseline diversity of complete responders showed similarity to that of newly diagnosed patients. Patients starting nivolumab under 1 year after ASCT were excluded. Compared with healthy donors, newly diagnosed patients reportedly showed lower baseline TCR diversity.

V trimming: 3 bases; J trimming: 6 bases; junction bases outside the gene matches: 7. The CDR3 totals 15 residues. The germline V gene encodes CDR1 SGDLS and CDR2 YYNGEE. Data came from immunoSEQ multiplex PCR; TCRdb stores just in-frame clones and leaves some out. The repertoire consists of 75,000 to 100,000 clones, with roughly 79% occurring once and the leading ten covering 15% to 20%. Each and every patient relapsed after autologous stem cell transplantation, and patients got differing brentuximab vedotin exposure. The sequence came from a human donor with classical Hodgkin lymphoma. The source was peripheral blood mononuclear cells (PBMCs), collected before the second cycle of nivolumab. This chain links TRBV9 with TRBJ2-4; 9 bases agree with TRBD2. The CDR3: CASSAGGTSINIQYF. The CDR3 DNA reads as TGTGCCAGCAGCGCCGGAGGGACTAGCATAAACATTCAGTACTTC.